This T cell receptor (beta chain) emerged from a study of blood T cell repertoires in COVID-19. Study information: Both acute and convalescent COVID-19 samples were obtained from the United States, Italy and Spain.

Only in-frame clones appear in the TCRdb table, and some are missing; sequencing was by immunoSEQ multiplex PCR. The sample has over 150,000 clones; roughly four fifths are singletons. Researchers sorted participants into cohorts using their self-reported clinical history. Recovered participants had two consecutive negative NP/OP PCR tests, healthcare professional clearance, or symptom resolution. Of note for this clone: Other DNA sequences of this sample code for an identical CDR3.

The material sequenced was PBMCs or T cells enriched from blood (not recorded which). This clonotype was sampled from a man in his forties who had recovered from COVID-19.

In DNA form, the CDR3 reads TGTGCCAGCAGCGTCGGGACAGTCCAAGAGACCCAGTACTTC. Amino acids: CASSVGTVQETQYF. V gene TRBV9 combines with J gene TRBJ2-5; 7 nucleotides agree with TRBD1. This CDR3 has 14 residues. The germline V gene encodes CDR1 SGDLS and CDR2 YYNGEE. V was pared by 2 bases and J by 1 base, with 2 bases of the junction left unmatched.